This TCR beta chain was profiled in a study of blood T cell repertoires in COVID-19. Study details: Samples came from the United States, Italy and Spain, spanning acute and convalescent COVID-19.

This CDR3 has 15 residues. The V segment lost 5 bases and the J segment 3 bases; nucleotides outside the gene matches: 8. Germline assignment: CDR1 MNHEY and CDR2 SVGEGT. The table came from immunoSEQ multiplex PCR; TCRdb's copy has only in-frame clones and leaves some out. The sample contains more than 200,000 clones, around 84% of which appear only once. The receptor was derived from a woman older than 75 with COVID-19, enrolled during active disease. The rearrangement uses TRBV6-2 or TRBV6-3 and TRBJ2-5; 8 bases are a match to TRBD2. Sequencing used peripheral blood. CDR3 region: CASSVTGTSEETQYF. Written as DNA, the CDR3 is TGTGCCAGCAGTGTAACCGGGACTAGTGAAGAGACCCAGTACTTC.